This entry lists 31 T cell receptor beta chains sequenced from one sample in a study of vaccination effects on CD4 cells after COVID-19. The antigens for these receptors are not known. Some clones are missing from TCRdb's copy, which holds only in-frame ones; the method was immunoSEQ multiplex PCR. The sample has some 69,000 clones, around 79% seen once; the top ten hold under 3%. Using viral peptide pools, the ViraFEST assay grew out antigen-specific CD4+ T cells prior to sequencing. On roughly day 10 of culture, CD4+ T cells were separated out. In the vaccine recipients, nucleocapsid antibodies were negative and there was no prior SARS-CoV-2 infection. Here the sequenced sample was CD4+ T cells from PBMCs cultured with HCoV-NL63 spike peptides, taken before COVID-19 vaccination. The receptors shown here come from a human donor who received a COVID-19 vaccine.

This rearrangement joins TRBV13 to TRBJ2-3, with 9 nucleotides matching TRBD2. V lost 5 bases and J lost 9; bases outside the gene matches: 9. CDR3 length: 14 residues. Germline V gives CDR1 PRHDT, CDR2 FYEKMQ (reference sequence). The CDR3 protein is CASSGRGGFNTQYF. In DNA form, the CDR3 reads TGTGCCAGCAGCGGGCGGGGGGGGTTTAACACGCAGTATTTT.

The chain joins TRBV6-1 to TRBJ2-7, with 7 bases aligning to TRBD1. Trimming took 3 bases from V and 10 from J; bases not matched to a gene: 15. The germline gives CDR1 MNHNS, CDR2 SASEGT. The CDR3 extends over 15 amino acids. DNA of the CDR3: TGTGCCAGCAGTGATTCCGGGACAGCGACCCCTTATCAGTACGTC. It specifies CASSDSGTATPYQYV.

The rearrangement joins TRBV11-2 to TRBJ1-1, with D uncertain. The CDR3 consists of 17 residues. Germline V lookup: CDR1 SGHAT, CDR2 FQNNGV. V lost 0 bases, J lost 0 bases, and 14 bases lay in between. Written as DNA, the CDR3 is TGTGCCAGCAGCTTAGACAGGCGAACTTCCATGAACACTGAAGCTTTCTTT. This gives the protein CASSLDRRTSMNTEAFF.

The gene calls are TRBV7-3 and TRBJ2-4, with unresolved D. The CDR3 runs 17 residues. Trimming took off 6 bases at V and 5 bases at J, with 23 bases between the two ends. The germline CDR1 and CDR2 sequences are SGHTA and FQGTGA. The CDR3 reads CASSLRTADDGQNIQYF. CDR3 in DNA: TGTGCCAGCAGTTTGCGAACAGCCGATGATGGCCAAAACATTCAGTACTTC.

This rearrangement joins TRBV7-9 to TRBJ1-6, with TRBD1 identical over 9 bases. From germline, CDR1 is SEHNR and CDR2 FQNEAQ (reference sequence). The ends lost 1 base at V and 2 bases at J; junction bases unmatched: 3. This CDR3 has 17 residues. CDR3 protein: CASSLETGGPYNSPLHF. The DNA for the CDR3 is TGTGCCAGCAGCTTAGAGACAGGGGGACCCTATAATTCACCCCTCCACTTT.

The chain links TRBV9 to TRBJ2-2; 11 positions match TRBD1. Germline loops: CDR1 SGDLS, CDR2 YYNGEE. This CDR3 region has 15 residues. Germline trimming cut 3 bases from V and 9 bases from J; bases unmatched to any gene: 7. The CDR3, as DNA: TGTGCCAGCAGCGATCGACGGACAGGGGGCCGGGAGCTGTTTTTT. Translated: CASSDRRTGGRELFF.

The gene calls are TRBV2 and TRBJ2-1; 7 nucleotides match TRBD1. CDR1 and CDR2 (germline): SNHLY, FYNNEI. The junction had 10 bases not matched to a gene; V was cut back by 6 bases and J by 5 bases. The CDR3 is 15 residues long. The CDR3 is CASSRLRTGDNEQFF. The DNA for the CDR3 is TGTGCCAGCAGCCGGCTTCGGACAGGAGACAATGAGCAGTTCTTC. Full variable domain (remainder filled in from reference TRBV2 and TRBJ2-1): EPEVTQTPSHQVTQMGQEVILRCVPISNHLYFYWYRQILGQKVEFLVSFYNNEISEKSEIFDDQFSVERPDGSNFTLKIRSTKLEDSAMYFCASSRLRTGDNEQFFGPGTRLTVL.

The chain combines TRBV11-2 with TRBJ2-5, with 9 bases aligning to TRBD2. Germline V gene lookup returns CDR1 SGHAT and CDR2 FQNNGV. The CDR3 is 15 amino acids. Germline trimming cut 3 bases from V and 2 bases from J; bases unmatched to any gene: 4. CDR3 in amino acids: CASSFGAGGQETQYF. CDR3 in DNA: TGTGCCAGCAGCTTCGGGGCGGGGGGGCAAGAGACCCAGTACTTC.

The chain is built from TRBV2 and TRBJ2-5; weak D call: TRBD1 (7 bases). This CDR3 has 18 amino acids. The V gene lost 1 base and the J gene lost 3 bases, with 21 bases spanning the gap. CDR1 and CDR2 from the germline V gene are SNHLY and FYNNEI. The CDR3 DNA sequence: TGTGCCAGCAGTGAAGGAGGTCGCAGTGGCAGGGGGGAAGAGACCCAGTACTTC. It specifies CASSEGGRSGRGEETQYF.

The chain links TRBV7-9 to TRBJ1-6; a weak D match, TRBD1 (5 bases). From germline, CDR1 is SEHNR and CDR2 FQNEAQ (reference sequence). The V and J ends lost 2 bases and 8 bases respectively, with 10 bases between them. The CDR3 length is 14 residues. The CDR3 loop is CASSLTQGYSPLHF. Here the CDR3 DNA reads TGTGCCAGCAGCTTAACCCAGGGATATTCACCCCTCCACTTT.

The chain carries TRBV2 and TRBJ1-1; 8 bases align to TRBD1. V gave up 6 bases and J gave up 7 bases; unmatched junction bases: 7. The CDR3 length is 13 residues. Germline-derived CDR1 and CDR2 are SNHLY and FYNNEI. The CDR3 sequence is CASSRTGSGEAFF. CDR3 bases: TGTGCCAGCAGCCGGACAGGGAGTGGTGAAGCTTTCTTT.

The chain has TRBV3-1 (or the pseudogene TRBV3-2) and TRBJ1-4; 8 bases are a match to TRBD1. The CDR3 runs 16 residues. Looked up from germline, CDR1 is LGHDT and CDR2 is YNNKEL (reference sequence). V lost 1 base, J lost 1 base, and 2 bases stayed unmatched. CDR3 in DNA: TGTGCCAGCAGCCAAGGAGACAGGGGAACTAATGAAAAACTGTTTTTT. It codes for CASSQGDRGTNEKLFF.

The CDR3 DNA sequence: TGTGCCAGCAGTTTTGGGGGGCTCTATGGCTACACCTTC. Amino acid sequence: CASSFGGLYGYTF. This chain joins TRBV6-2 or TRBV6-3 and TRBJ1-2; weak D call: TRBD1 (6 bases). Per germline, CDR1 MNHEY and CDR2 SVGEGT. This CDR3 contains 13 residues. V lost 4 bases and J 4 bases, leaving 10 bases between the germline ends.

This chain joins TRBV3-1 (or the pseudogene TRBV3-2) and TRBJ2-1; TRBD1 might be the D (6 bases). Germline CDR1 LGHDT, CDR2 YNNKEL (reference sequence). The CDR3 loop spans 14 amino acids. Trimming cost V 4 bases and J 6 bases, with 13 bases left between them. The CDR3 DNA reads as TGTGCCAGCAGCCCCCGGGACAAGGGCAATGAGCAGTTCTTC. Its translation: CASSPRDKGNEQFF.

This clone was seen just once. This chain joins TRBV30 and TRBJ1-2, with D maybe TRBD1 (5 bases). Between the trimmed V and J ends, which lost 1 base and 4 bases, there was a span of 13 bases. Per germline, CDR1 GTSNPN and CDR2 SVGIG (reference sequence). The CDR3 length is 14 residues. In DNA form, the CDR3 reads TGTGCCTGGAGTGCCCCCCCAGGGATCTATGGCTACACCTTC. The encoded protein is CAWSAPPGIYGYTF.

The V gene is TRBV7-9, the J gene TRBJ2-5; no clear D. Germline CDR1 and CDR2: SEHNR and FQNEAQ (reference sequence). This CDR3 comprises 11 residues. Trimming shortened V by 2 bases and J by 8 bases, and 6 bases separated the two germline ends. The DNA for the CDR3 is TGTGCCAGCAGCTTACAGAGCACCCAGTACTTC. Protein product: CASSLQSTQYF.

V and J are TRBV6-1 and TRBJ2-7, with D tentatively TRBD1 or TRBD2 (5 bases each). CDR1 and CDR2 (germline): MNHNS, SASEGT. This CDR3 is 15 amino acids long. Trimming took off 3 bases at V and 2 bases at J, with 14 bases between the two ends. CDR3 sequence: CASSEAPGTPYEQYV. The CDR3 DNA sequence: TGTGCCAGCAGTGAGGCGCCAGGGACCCCCTACGAGCAGTACGTC.

This clone has only one observation. The V gene is TRBV6-2 or TRBV6-3, the J gene TRBJ2-7; a possible D gene is TRBD2 (5 bases). The length of the CDR3 is 13 residues. Germline V gene sequence: CDR1 MNHEY, CDR2 SVGEGT. Trimming stripped 3 bases from V and 5 bases from J, with 11 bases between. The CDR3 spells CASSYEAVHEQYV. CDR3 sequence (DNA): TGTGCCAGCAGTTATGAAGCGGTGCACGAGCAGTACGTC.

The chain joins TRBV7-2 to TRBJ1-2, with a tentative D call TRBD1 (5 bases). V was clipped by 1 base and J by 5 bases, with 8 bases between them. This CDR3 is 13 amino acids long. Germline V lookup: CDR1 SGHTA, CDR2 FQGNSA. The CDR3 loop reads CASSLVREYGYTF. The CDR3 nucleotides are TGTGCCAGCAGCTTAGTCAGGGAGTATGGCTACACCTTC.

V and J are TRBV29-1 and TRBJ2-5; the D gene is possibly TRBD1 (6 bases). V lost 1 base and J lost 4, with 10 bases in between. CDR1 is SQVTM and CDR2 is ANQGSEA in the germline V gene. The CDR3 runs 13 residues. CDR3 loop: CSVEGTGPETQYF. The CDR3 region has the DNA TGCAGCGTTGAAGGAACAGGGCCAGAGACCCAGTACTTC.

The chain combines TRBV6-2 or TRBV6-3 with TRBJ1-2; 8 nucleotides match TRBD1. V dropped 5 bases and J dropped 4; count of bases not matched to a gene: 9. CDR1 is MNHEY and CDR2 is SVGEGT in the germline V gene. The CDR3 consists of 15 residues. In DNA form, the CDR3 reads TGTGCCAGCAGTCCGACAGGACAGGGAATCTATGGCTACACCTTC. Its protein is CASSPTGQGIYGYTF.

The chain joins TRBV5-1 to TRBJ2-2, with 9 bases that match TRBD2. Trimming cost V 0 bases and J 6 bases; bases outside gene matches: 3. The V gene's germline CDR1 is SGHRS and CDR2 YFSETQ. The CDR3 is 15 residues long. For the CDR3, the DNA is TGCGCCAGCAGCTTGGTGGCGGGAGGGGCCGGGGAGCTGTTTTTT. As protein: CASSLVAGGAGELFF. Looking up the rest from reference TRBV5-1 and TRBJ2-2 gives the full variable domain: KAGVTQTPRYLIKTRGQQVTLSCSPISGHRSVSWYQQTPGQGLQFLFEYFSETQRNKGNFPGRFSGRQFSNSRSEMNVSTLELGDSALYLCASSLVAGGAGELFFGEGSRLTVL.

The V and J genes are TRBV6-6 and TRBJ2-1; the D is unclear. The ends were cut back, 2 bases at V and 5 bases at J, with 10 bases in the middle. Germline CDR1 is MNHNY and CDR2 is SVGAGI (reference sequence). The CDR3 contains 14 residues. The CDR3 DNA reads as TGTGCCAGCAGTTACGTGGTCGAGGACAATGAGCAGTTCTTC. Amino acid sequence: CASSYVVEDNEQFF.

The CDR3: CASSLGRASTDTQYF. The CDR3 region has the DNA TGCGCCAGCAGCTTGGGTCGGGCCAGCACAGATACGCAGTATTTT. This rearrangement joins TRBV5-1 to TRBJ2-3; D is uncertain. The CDR3 is 15 residues long. The V gene's germline CDR1 is SGHRS and CDR2 YFSETQ. V lost 0 bases, J lost 0 bases, and 8 bases lay in between.

The chain carries TRBV4-1 and TRBJ1-2, with D tentatively TRBD1 (6 bases). Germline V CDR1 and CDR2: MGHRA, YSYEKL. The CDR3 extends over 14 amino acids. Trimming pared 1 base from V and 8 bases from J, leaving 14 bases between. In DNA, the CDR3 is TGCGCCAGCAGCCAAGCGGGGACGGGGGGCGGCTACACCTTC. It translates to CASSQAGTGGGYTF.

In this sample, this clone turned up a few times. The rearrangement uses TRBV2 and TRBJ2-1; no clear D. This CDR3 is 14 amino acids long. V was shortened by 5 bases and J by 0 bases, with 8 bases between the two germline ends. Germline values: CDR1 SNHLY, CDR2 FYNNEI. The CDR3 DNA reads TGTGCCAGCAGTCGCAGTAGCTCCTACAATGAGCAGTTCTTC. It translates to CASSRSSSYNEQFF.

This clone has just one count. The CDR3 reads CASTALAGGRAADEQFF. CDR3 DNA: TGTGCCAGCACCGCGCTAGCGGGGGGCCGCGCGGCAGATGAGCAGTTCTTC. The chain combines TRBV7-9 with TRBJ2-1; TRBD2 matches at 11 bases. The CDR3 loop spans 17 amino acids. Germline V gene sequence: CDR1 SEHNR, CDR2 FQNEAQ (reference sequence). With 7 bases clipped from V and 8 bases from J, the junction kept 16 bases outside the gene matches.

The genes are TRBV6-6 and TRBJ1-1; TRBD1 matches 8 bases. The CDR3 extends over 16 amino acids. The V and J ends lost 6 bases and 1 base, in that order; junction bases with no gene match: 10. Germline CDR1 is MNHNY and CDR2 is SVGAGI (reference sequence). The CDR3 sequence: CASSGQGPGRNTEAFF. In DNA, the CDR3 is TGTGCCAGCAGCGGACAGGGTCCGGGAAGGAACACTGAAGCTTTCTTT.

This clone was found a few times. J is TRBJ2-2 and V is TRBV19; D is undetermined. The CDR3 consists of 12 residues. Germline V CDR1 and CDR2: LNHDA, SQIVND (reference sequence). Trimming cost V 8 bases and J 5 bases, with 9 bases left between them. This CDR3 reads CASHELTGELFF. CDR3 nucleotide sequence: TGTGCCAGTCACGAGCTAACCGGGGAGCTGTTTTTT.

The chain couples TRBV19 to TRBJ1-1; TRBD1 might be the D (6 bases). The CDR3 loop spans 14 amino acids. With 7 bases removed from V and 1 base from J, the gap between germline ends came to 13 bases. Germline assignment: CDR1 LNHDA and CDR2 SQIVND (reference sequence). CDR3 nucleotides: TGTGCCAGTAAGACAGGTAGAGAGAACACTGAAGCTTTCTTT. Protein product: CASKTGRENTEAFF.

This clone was counted between two and nine times. The chain employs TRBV10-1 and TRBJ1-1, with 7 bases matching TRBD1. Germline CDR1 is WNHNN and CDR2 is SYGVQD (reference sequence). V shed 7 bases and J 3 bases; nucleotides not matched to a gene: 5. The CDR3 contains 13 residues. The CDR3 reads CASKGAGDTEAFF. CDR3 DNA sequence: TGCGCCAGCAAGGGGGCAGGGGACACTGAAGCTTTCTTT.